These 28 T cell receptor beta chains were sequenced from one sample in a study of human versus mouse CDR3 diversity and MHC coevolution. Libraries were prepared by immunoSEQ multiplex PCR; TCRdb keeps only in-frame clonotypes and omits some of them. The data show tens of thousands of clones, around 93% seen once. Material for sequencing was naive CD4+ T cells from blood. This sample's subset: CD45RO-negative CD62L-positive naive CD4 T cells. The receptors stem from a person aged 25 to 69 in good health.

CDR3 sequence reads: CAWSVLPPGYTF. The CDR3, as DNA: TGTGCCTGGAGTGTACTACCTCCAGGCTACACCTTC. The chain has TRBV30 and TRBJ1-2; no reliable D call. CDR3 size: 12 residues. V lost 0 bases, J lost 8 bases, and 10 bases lay in between. Germline V gene lookup returns CDR1 GTSNPN and CDR2 SVGIG (reference sequence).

The chain is built from TRBV7-3 and TRBJ1-1; D not certain. Per the germline V gene, CDR1 is SGHTA and CDR2 is FQGTGA. V was cut by 4 bases and J by 4 bases, with 13 bases left in between. The CDR3 loop spans 14 amino acids. The chain's CDR3 is CASSSGAGTTEAFF. The DNA of the CDR3 is TGTGCCAGCAGCTCGGGAGCTGGAACCACTGAAGCTTTCTTT.

V gene TRBV2 combines with J gene TRBJ2-5; a possible D gene is TRBD2 (6 bases). Germline CDR1 reads SNHLY; CDR2 reads FYNNEI. The V gene lost 5 bases and the J gene lost 2 bases, with 15 bases spanning the gap. There are 15 residues in the CDR3. This CDR3 reads CASSYRLGGQETQYF. DNA of the CDR3: TGTGCCAGCAGTTACCGGTTGGGGGGACAAGAGACCCAGTACTTC. Drawing the rest from reference TRBV2 and TRBJ2-5, the complete variable domain is EPEVTQTPSHQVTQMGQEVILRCVPISNHLYFYWYRQILGQKVEFLVSFYNNEISEKSEIFDDQFSVERPDGSNFTLKIRSTKLEDSAMYFCASSYRLGGQETQYFGPGTRLLVL.

J is TRBJ2-5 and V is TRBV6-6, with TRBD2 as a possible D gene (5 bases). The ends were cut back, 5 bases at V and 5 bases at J, with 15 bases in the middle. The CDR3 runs 14 residues. Germline V gives CDR1 MNHNY, CDR2 SVGAGI (reference sequence). Written as DNA, the CDR3 is TGTGCCAGCAGTCCCCACGGGATCGGGGAGACCCAGTACTTC. This translates into CASSPHGIGETQYF.

This clone was counted once. J is TRBJ2-5 and V is TRBV2; TRBD1 matches 11 bases. Germline CDR1 reads SNHLY; CDR2 reads FYNNEI. CDR3 length equals 16 residues. V dropped 8 bases and J dropped 10; count of bases not matched to a gene: 18. The DNA for the CDR3 is TGTGCCAGCCCTCCCGGGACAGGGGGGTCGGGAGGGGTCCAGTACTTC. This translates into CASPPGTGGSGGVQYF.

The chain joins TRBV30 to TRBJ1-6; 7 nucleotides line up with TRBD1. The CDR3 runs 15 residues. V trimming: 3 bases; J trimming: 9 bases; junction bases outside the gene matches: 11. Germline-derived CDR1 and CDR2 are GTSNPN and SVGIG (reference sequence). CDR3 sequence (DNA): TGTGCCTGGAGCGCTCTACAGGGGAGCGGTTCACCCCTCCACTTT. Its protein is CAWSALQGSGSPLHF.

This chain links TRBV5-4 with TRBJ1-6, with D possibly matching TRBD1 (5 bases). V gave up 2 bases and J gave up 5 bases, with 11 bases separating them. CDR1 and CDR2 (germline): SGHNT, YYREEE (reference sequence). CDR3 length equals 15 residues. The DNA for the CDR3 is TGTGCCAGCAGCTTTGTAATAGGGGATAATTCACCCCTCCACTTT. Translation gives CASSFVIGDNSPLHF.

DNA of the CDR3: TGTGCCAGCAAGGGAACGGGGGAGACCCAGTACTTC. It yields the protein CASKGTGETQYF. This rearrangement joins TRBV2 to TRBJ2-5, with TRBD2 as a possible D gene (5 bases). CDR3 length: 12 amino acids. Germline CDR1 SNHLY, CDR2 FYNNEI. V shed 7 bases and J shed 5 bases, with 11 bases lying between them.

The CDR3 DNA reads TGCGCCAGCAGGGCAGGCCACCAGAACACTGAAGCTTTCTTT. Translated: CASRAGHQNTEAFF. The chain combines TRBV5-1 with TRBJ1-1; D gene ambiguous. V lost 5 bases, J lost 1 base, and 12 bases lay in between. Germline V gene lookup returns CDR1 SGHRS and CDR2 YFSETQ. The CDR3 is 14 residues long.

This chain links TRBV6-5 with TRBJ2-7, with 10 positions matching TRBD2. V shed 2 bases, J shed 4 bases, and the junction held 5 bases outside the gene matches. CDR3 size: 15 residues. Looked up from germline, CDR1 is MNHEY and CDR2 is SVGAGI. CDR3 sequence reads: CASSYASGSTYEQYF. CDR3 DNA: TGTGCCAGCAGTTACGCTAGCGGGAGTACATACGAGCAGTACTTC.

In this sample, this clone turned up a few times. CDR3 loop: CASSPDGRANTIYF. The CDR3 DNA reads as TGTGCCAGCTCACCCGATGGGAGGGCTAACACCATATATTTT. The chain carries TRBV18 and TRBJ1-3; D gene ambiguous. Trimming removed 3 bases from V and 7 bases from J, with 13 bases in between. The CDR3 sequence is 14 residues long. The V gene's germline CDR1 is KGHSH and CDR2 LQKENI.

CDR3: CASSPPGGSTYNEQFF. CDR3 DNA sequence: TGTGCCAGTAGTCCGCCGGGGGGTAGTACATACAATGAGCAGTTCTTC. The chain uses TRBV19 and TRBJ2-1, with 7 bases identical to TRBD2. V lost 5 bases, J lost 4 bases, and 11 bases stayed unmatched. Germline lookup yields CDR1 LNHDA and CDR2 SQIVND (reference sequence). The CDR3 consists of 16 residues.

The chain joins TRBV6-5 to TRBJ1-1, with D perhaps matching TRBD1 (6 bases). Trimming left V 4 bases short and J 1 base short, with 7 bases between. Germline CDR1 reads MNHEY; CDR2 reads SVGAGI. This CDR3 is built from 13 residues. CDR3 region: CASSSGQNTEAFF. The DNA for the CDR3 is TGTGCCAGCAGTTCGGGACAGAACACTGAAGCTTTCTTT.

The V and J genes are TRBV5-1 and TRBJ2-1; 7 nucleotides line up with TRBD2. J was trimmed by 7 bases and V by 0 bases; bases with no gene match: 4. Germline assignment: CDR1 SGHRS and CDR2 YFSETQ. This CDR3 spans 14 amino acids. This CDR3 reads CASSLVREENEQFF. The CDR3 DNA is TGCGCCAGCAGCTTGGTTCGGGAGGAAAATGAGCAGTTCTTC.

This chain joins TRBV11-2 and TRBJ2-5; TRBD1 matches 8 bases. This CDR3 has 14 amino acids. With V trimmed by 3 bases and J by 2 bases, 2 bases remained unmatched. CDR1 and CDR2 from the germline V gene are SGHAT and FQNNGV. In DNA form, the CDR3 reads TGTGCCAGCAGCTTGGGACAGGCACAAGAGACCCAGTACTTC. This sequence encodes CASSLGQAQETQYF.

V usage is TRBV5-5 and J usage is TRBJ1-4; no clear D. The V gene lost 3 bases and the J gene lost 6 bases, with 18 bases spanning the gap. This CDR3 contains 16 residues. Germline assignment: CDR1 SGHKS and CDR2 YYEKEE (reference sequence). This CDR3 reads CASSYLWEAGHEKLFF. The CDR3 DNA reads TGTGCCAGCAGCTACCTCTGGGAGGCAGGCCATGAAAAACTGTTTTTT.

This chain joins TRBV19 and TRBJ2-7; 7 nucleotides align to TRBD1. This CDR3 comprises 13 residues. Trimming removed 6 bases from V and 2 bases from J; junction bases left unmatched: 4. Germline lookup yields CDR1 LNHDA and CDR2 SQIVND (reference sequence). CDR3 sequence: CASRQTGTYEQYF. Here the CDR3 DNA reads TGTGCCAGTAGGCAGACAGGGACCTACGAGCAGTACTTC.

V and J are TRBV18 and TRBJ2-4, with TRBD1 identical over 8 bases. The CDR3 spans 16 residues. The J segment lost 7 bases and the V segment lost 0 bases, leaving 8 bases of the junction unmatched. The germline CDR1 and CDR2 sequences are KGHSH and LQKENI. The chain's CDR3 is CASSPPNQGAQNIQYF. The CDR3 DNA is TGTGCCAGCTCACCACCGAACCAGGGGGCGCAGAACATTCAGTACTTC. The full variable domain, rest sourced from reference TRBV18 and TRBJ2-4, is NAGVMQNPRHLVRRRGQEARLRCSPMKGHSHVYWYRQLPEEGLKFMVYLQKENIIDESGMPKERFSAEFPKEGPSILRIQQVVRGDSAAYFCASSPPNQGAQNIQYFGAGTRLSVL.

This chain links TRBV7-2 with TRBJ2-1; D gene unclear. Per the germline V gene, CDR1 is SGHTA and CDR2 is FQGNSA. With 6 bases removed from V and 6 bases from J, the gap between germline ends came to 15 bases. The CDR3 has 14 amino acids. CDR3 region: CASSRPSALNEQFF. The CDR3 DNA reads TGTGCCAGCAGTCGCCCAAGCGCACTCAATGAGCAGTTCTTC.

V gene TRBV7-8 combines with J gene TRBJ1-1; D remains ambiguous. This CDR3 has 20 amino acids. Trimming took off 1 base at V and 12 bases at J, with 36 bases between the two ends. Germline loops: CDR1 SGHVS, CDR2 FQNEAQ. For the CDR3, the DNA is TGTGCCAGCAGCTTAGGCAACCTCGTACCACTTTTTGGGGAGGGCAAGGAATCTTTCTTT. Amino acid sequence: CASSLGNLVPLFGEGKESFF.

The chain has TRBV18 and TRBJ2-1; the D gene is possibly TRBD2 (5 bases). V was pared by 2 bases and J by 9 bases, with 23 bases between. The length of the CDR3 is 17 residues. CDR1 and CDR2 from the germline V gene are KGHSH and LQKENI. CDR3 sequence reads: CASSPTSGQMGLGEQFF. The DNA of the CDR3 is TGTGCCAGCTCACCAACCAGCGGTCAGATGGGGTTAGGTGAGCAGTTCTTC.

The chain is built from TRBV7-2 and TRBJ1-5; TRBD1 aligns across 9 bases. CDR1 and CDR2 from the germline V gene are SGHTA and FQGNSA. CDR3 length: 14 amino acids. With 5 bases clipped from V and 9 bases from J, the junction kept 8 bases outside the gene matches. The CDR3 sequence is CASSPDRGNGPQHF. As DNA, the CDR3 is TGTGCCAGCAGCCCAGACAGGGGGAATGGGCCCCAGCATTTT.

This clone was counted once. CDR3 coding DNA: TGCGCCAGCAGCTTTACAGGCGAAACCTACGAGCAGTACTTC. Residues: CASSFTGETYEQYF. The V and J genes are TRBV5-1 and TRBJ2-7; TRBD1 is a possible D gene (5 bases). V lost 2 bases to trimming and J lost 2 bases, with 11 bases between them. The CDR3 has 14 residues. CDR1 and CDR2 (germline): SGHRS, YFSETQ.

The DNA of the CDR3 is TGTGCCAGCAGGGAGACTAGCGGGGGCTACGAGCAGTACTTC. It encodes CASRETSGGYEQYF. The chain recombines TRBV28 with TRBJ2-7; 12 nucleotides match TRBD2. Germline CDR1 MDHEN, CDR2 SYDVKM. With 6 bases clipped from V and 3 bases from J, the junction kept 3 bases outside the gene matches. The CDR3 is 14 amino acids.

The gene calls are TRBV18 and TRBJ2-7; 8 positions agree with TRBD2. The germline CDR1 and CDR2 sequences are KGHSH and LQKENI. The J segment lost 0 bases and the V segment lost 5 bases, leaving 3 bases of the junction unmatched. The CDR3 length is 14 residues. The CDR3 loop is CASSTGGDSYEQYF. CDR3 DNA: TGTGCCAGCTCAACGGGGGGGGACTCCTACGAGCAGTACTTC.

The chain links TRBV12-5 to TRBJ2-1, with 10 bases lining up with TRBD2. This CDR3 contains 16 residues. Germline V lookup: CDR1 LGHNT, CDR2 FRNRAP. The V and J ends lost 7 bases and 0 bases, in that order; junction bases with no gene match: 6. Here the CDR3 DNA reads TGTGCTAGTGCGGCTAGCGGGGGCCTCTCCTACAATGAGCAGTTCTTC. Amino acid sequence: CASAASGGLSYNEQFF.

The chain carries TRBV7-7 and TRBJ2-6; tentative D call: TRBD2 (5 bases). The CDR3 runs to 16 residues. Trimming stripped 2 bases from V and 1 base from J, with 9 bases between. The V gene's germline CDR1 is SSHAT and CDR2 FNYEAQ (reference sequence). The CDR3 region has the DNA TGTGCCAGCAGCTTAAGTGGCGGGTCTGGGGCCAACGTCCTGACTTTC. As protein: CASSLSGGSGANVLTF.

The chain couples TRBV5-1 to TRBJ2-2; the D is unclear. CDR1 and CDR2 from the germline V gene are SGHRS and YFSETQ. V lost 1 base and J lost 0, with 10 bases in between. CDR3 length: 16 amino acids. The CDR3 spells CASSLIDNSNTGELFF. DNA of the CDR3: TGCGCCAGCAGCTTGATCGACAACTCGAACACCGGGGAGCTGTTTTTT.